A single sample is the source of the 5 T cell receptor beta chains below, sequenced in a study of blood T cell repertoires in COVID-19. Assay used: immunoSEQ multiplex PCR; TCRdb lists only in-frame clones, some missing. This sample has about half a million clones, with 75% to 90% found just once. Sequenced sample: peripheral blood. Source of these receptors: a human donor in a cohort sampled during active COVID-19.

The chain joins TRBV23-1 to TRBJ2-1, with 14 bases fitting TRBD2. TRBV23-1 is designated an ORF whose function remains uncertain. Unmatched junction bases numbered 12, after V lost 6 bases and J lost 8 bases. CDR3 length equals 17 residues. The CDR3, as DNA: TGCGCCAGCAGACGGACTAGCGGGAGGAAGTGGGAGTATGAGCAGTTCTTC. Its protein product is CASRRTSGRKWEYEQFF.

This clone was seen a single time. The CDR3 sequence is CASNTGNSYEQYF. Written as DNA, the CDR3 is TGTGCCAGCAATACAGGGAATTCCTACGAGCAGTACTTC. This rearrangement joins TRBV28 to TRBJ2-7, with D perhaps matching TRBD1 (6 bases). The CDR3 extends over 13 amino acids. Trimming stripped 7 bases from V and 1 base from J, with 11 bases between. Germline loops: CDR1 MDHEN, CDR2 SYDVKM.

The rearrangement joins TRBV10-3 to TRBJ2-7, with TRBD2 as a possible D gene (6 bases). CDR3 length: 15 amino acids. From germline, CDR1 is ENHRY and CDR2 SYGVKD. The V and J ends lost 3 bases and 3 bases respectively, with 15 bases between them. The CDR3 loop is CAISDFGGMDYEQYF. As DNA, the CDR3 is TGTGCCATCAGTGACTTTGGAGGGATGGACTACGAGCAGTACTTC.

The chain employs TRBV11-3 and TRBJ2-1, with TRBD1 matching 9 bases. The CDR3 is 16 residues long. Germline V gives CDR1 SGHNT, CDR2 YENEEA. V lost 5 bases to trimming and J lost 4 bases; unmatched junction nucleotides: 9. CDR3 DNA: TGTGCCAGCAGCCCGACAGGGGGACTTCGTTACAATGAGCAGTTCTTC. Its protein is CASSPTGGLRYNEQFF. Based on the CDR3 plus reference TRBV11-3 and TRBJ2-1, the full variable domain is EAGVVQSPRYKIIEKKQPVAFWCNPISGHNTLYWYLQNLGQGPELLIRYENEEAVDDSQLPKDRFSAERLKGVDSTLKIQPAELGDSAVYLCASSPTGGLRYNEQFFGPGTRLTVL.

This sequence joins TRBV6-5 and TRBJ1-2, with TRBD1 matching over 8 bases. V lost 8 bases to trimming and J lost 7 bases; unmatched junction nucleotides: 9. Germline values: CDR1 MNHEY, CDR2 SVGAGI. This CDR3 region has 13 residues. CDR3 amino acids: CASVGRQGFGYTF. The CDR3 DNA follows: TGTGCCAGCGTAGGAAGACAGGGGTTTGGCTACACCTTC.